A single sample is the source of the 9 T cell receptor beta chains below, sequenced in a study of tissue T cells after allogeneic stem cell transplantation. Time point noted: mouse harvest day 7 after allogeneic transplant. Each mouse received 10^7 T-cell-depleted marrow cells plus 10^6 splenic CD5+ T cells by tail vein. TCRdb keeps only in-frame clones here, not all; method: immunoSEQ multiplex PCR. This table has around 7,000 clones, approximately 52% appearing once. Sequenced material: gut tissue. The receptors derive from a female BALB/c mouse given C57BL/6 T cells with graft-versus-host disease after an allogeneic hematopoietic cell transplant.

To note about this clone: Gene names are the mouse ones. The read terminates 1 residue before the CDR3 end, so the remaining end is supplied by the germline J gene. This chain joins TRBV1 and TRBJ1-1, with unresolved D. CDR3 length: 14 amino acids. Germline V CDR1 and CDR2: NSQYPW, LRSPGD (reference sequence). Trimming removed 0 bases at V and 0 bases at J, with 5 bases between. The CDR3 sequence: CTCSADRANTEVFF. Partial CDR3 DNA: TGCACCTGCAGTGCAGACAGAGCAAACACAGAAGTCTTC.

This clone has only one observation. Gene names denote mouse genes. The missing CDR3 end, 1 residue past where the read stops, is filled in from the germline J gene. This chain connects TRBV12-2 to TRBJ2-2; 12 bases are shared with TRBD2. The length of the CDR3 is 16 residues. After removal of 1 base from V and 3 bases from J, the junction contained 2 bases not matched to a gene. Per the germline V gene, CDR1 is SGHLS and CDR2 is HYDKME. CDR3 loop: CASSLWTGGDTGQLYF. The sequenced CDR3 bases are TGTGCCAGCTCTCTGTGGACTGGGGGGGACACCGGGCAGCTCTAC.

This clone appeared a few times. Mouse gene names apply. The sequenced fragment ends 1 residue before the CDR3 boundary, so the rest is inferred from the germline J gene. The chain combines TRBV16 with TRBJ2-5; a possible D gene is TRBD1 (6 bases). This CDR3 has 14 amino acids. Germline assignment: CDR1 SGHSA and CDR2 FRNQAP. Deletions cut 2 bases from V and 0 bases from J, with 6 bases between. The sequenced CDR3 bases are TGTGCAAGCAGCTTACAGGGGAACCAAGACACCCAGTAC. The encoded protein is CASSLQGNQDTQY. From start to end, the CDR3 is CASSLQGNQDTQYF.

A note on this clone: Mouse gene names and germline throughout. The missing CDR3 end, 1 residue past where the read stops, is filled in from the germline J gene. This chain joins TRBV16 and TRBJ1-2, with D possibly being TRBD1 (6 bases). CDR3 length: 15 amino acids. Between the trimmed V and J ends, which lost 1 base and 0 bases, there was a span of 9 bases. Germline values: CDR1 SGHSA, CDR2 FRNQAP. CDR3 loop: CASSLAGAANSDYTF. Incomplete CDR3 DNA: TGTGCAAGCAGCTTAGCAGGGGCCGCAAACTCCGACTACACC.

Comment on this clone: The genes are named according to mouse. The missing CDR3 end, 1 residue past where the read stops, is filled in from the germline J gene. The chain recombines TRBV5 with TRBJ1-6, with D hard to call. TRBJ1-6 is sorted into the ORF group, with uncertain function. The CDR3 length is 16 residues. From germline, CDR1 is LGHNA and CDR2 YNLKQL (reference sequence). Trimming stripped 0 bases from V and 0 bases from J, with 6 bases between. The CDR3 protein is CASSQEENSYNSPLYF. CDR3 DNA, as far as it was read: TGTGCCAGCAGCCAAGAAGAAAATTCCTATAATTCGCCCCTCTAC.

As regards this clone: Gene names are the mouse ones. The CDR3 end falls 1 residue outside the read, so it is completed with the germline J gene. The gene calls are TRBV4 and TRBJ2-7; 13 nucleotides agree with TRBD2. The germline CDR1 and CDR2 sequences are LGHDT and YNNKQL (reference sequence). The length of the CDR3 is 15 residues. V gave up 5 bases and J gave up 4 bases; unmatched junction bases: 5. The sequenced CDR3 bases are TGTGCCAGCAGCCGCCGGGACTGGGGGGGTTATGAACAGTAC. Its translation: CASSRRDWGGYEQY. The full CDR3 protein is CASSRRDWGGYEQYF.

Comments on this clone: Here the gene names and germline are mouse. The DNA ends 1 residue before the CDR3 does, and the rest of the CDR3 is filled in from the germline J gene. The J gene is TRBJ1-1, the V gene TRBV26; a weak D match, TRBD1 (6 bases). V lost 2 bases and J lost 3, with 10 bases in between. Germline lookup yields CDR1 KGHPV and CDR2 FQNQEV (reference sequence). The CDR3 extends over 14 amino acids. CDR3: CASSLTGSDTEVFF. The CDR3 DNA, read in part, is TGTGCCAGCAGTCTGACAGGGTCGGACACAGAAGTCTTC. Full variable domain (outside the CDR3, taken from reference TRBV26 and TRBJ1-1): NSKVIQTPRYLVKGQGQKAKMRCIPEKGHPVVFWYQQNKNNEFKFLINFQNQEVLQQIDMTEKRFSAECPSNSPCSLEIQSSEAGDSALYLCASSLTGSDTEVFFGKGTRLTVV.

Points on this clone: Mouse names are used for the genes. Read coverage stops 1 residue before the CDR3 terminus; the germline J gene supplies the remainder. The gene calls are TRBV26 and TRBJ1-2; TRBD1 is a possible D gene (5 bases). CDR3 length: 14 residues. Trimming took off 4 bases at V and 0 bases at J, with 9 bases between the two ends. Germline values: CDR1 KGHPV, CDR2 FQNQEV (reference sequence). CDR3 DNA, as far as it was read: TGTGCCAGCAGTCCGACAGATGCAAACTCCGACTACACC. It is translated as CASSPTDANSDYT. The entire CDR3 protein reads CASSPTDANSDYTF.

Of note for this clone: The genes are named according to mouse. Read coverage stops 1 residue before the CDR3 terminus; the germline J gene supplies the remainder. This chain connects TRBV23 to TRBJ2-3; TRBD2 was called by the table and not checked on the DNA. CDR3 length: 14 amino acids. Per the germline V gene, CDR1 is KGHTA and CDR2 is FQNQQP. The sequenced part of the CDR3 DNA is TGCTCCAGCAGTCAGGGGGGGGCGGAAGAAACGCTGTAT. Its translation: CSSSQGGAEETLY. Given in full, the CDR3 is CSSSQGGAEETLYF. Drawing the rest from reference TRBV23 and TRBJ2-3, the complete variable domain is DAAVTQKPRYLIKMKGQEAEMKCIPEKGHTAVFWYQQKQSKELKFLIYFQNQQPLDQIDMVKERFSAVCPSSSLCSLGIRTCEAEDSALYLCSSSQGGAEETLYFGSGTRLTVL.